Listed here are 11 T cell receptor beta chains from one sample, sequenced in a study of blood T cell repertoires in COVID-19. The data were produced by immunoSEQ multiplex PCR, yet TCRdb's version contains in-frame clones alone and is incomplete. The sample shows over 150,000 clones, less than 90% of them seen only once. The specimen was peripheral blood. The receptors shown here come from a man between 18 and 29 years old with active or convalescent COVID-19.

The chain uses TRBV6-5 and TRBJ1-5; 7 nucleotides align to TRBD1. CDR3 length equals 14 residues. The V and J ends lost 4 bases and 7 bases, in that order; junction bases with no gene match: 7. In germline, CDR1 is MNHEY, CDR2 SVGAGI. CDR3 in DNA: TGTGCCAGCAGTTTACAGGGGAATGGGCAGCCCCAGCATTTT. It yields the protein CASSLQGNGQPQHF.

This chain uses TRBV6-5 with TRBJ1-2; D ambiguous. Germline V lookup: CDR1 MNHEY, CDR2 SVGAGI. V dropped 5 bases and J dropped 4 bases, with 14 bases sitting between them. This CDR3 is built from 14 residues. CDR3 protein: CASSTSGSRYGYTF. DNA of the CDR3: TGTGCCAGCAGTACCTCGGGGAGTCGCTATGGCTACACCTTC.

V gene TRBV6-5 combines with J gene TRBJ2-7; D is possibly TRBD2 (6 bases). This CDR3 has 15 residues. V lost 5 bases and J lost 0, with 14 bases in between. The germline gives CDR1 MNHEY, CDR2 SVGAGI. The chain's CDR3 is CASSPTAGSSYEQYF. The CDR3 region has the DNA TGTGCCAGCAGTCCGACGGCCGGGAGCTCCTACGAGCAGTACTTC.

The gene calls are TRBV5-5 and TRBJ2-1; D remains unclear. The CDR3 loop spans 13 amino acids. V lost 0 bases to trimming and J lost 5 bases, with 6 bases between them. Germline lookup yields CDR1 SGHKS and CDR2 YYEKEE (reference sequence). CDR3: CASSLERDNEQFF. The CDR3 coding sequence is TGTGCCAGCAGCTTGGAACGCGACAATGAGCAGTTCTTC.

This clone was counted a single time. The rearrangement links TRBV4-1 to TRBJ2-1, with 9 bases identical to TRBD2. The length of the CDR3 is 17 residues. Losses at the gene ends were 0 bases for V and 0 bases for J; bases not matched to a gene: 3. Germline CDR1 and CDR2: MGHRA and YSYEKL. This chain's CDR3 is CASSQEFSGSSYNEQFF. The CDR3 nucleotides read TGCGCCAGCAGCCAAGAATTTAGCGGGAGCTCCTACAATGAGCAGTTCTTC.

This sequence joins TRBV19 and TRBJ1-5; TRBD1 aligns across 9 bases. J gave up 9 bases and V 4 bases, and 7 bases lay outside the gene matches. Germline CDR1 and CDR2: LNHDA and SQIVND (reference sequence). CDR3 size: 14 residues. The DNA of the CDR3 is TGTGCCAGTAGTAGAGGGACAGGGCAACTGCCCCAGCATTTT. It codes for CASSRGTGQLPQHF.

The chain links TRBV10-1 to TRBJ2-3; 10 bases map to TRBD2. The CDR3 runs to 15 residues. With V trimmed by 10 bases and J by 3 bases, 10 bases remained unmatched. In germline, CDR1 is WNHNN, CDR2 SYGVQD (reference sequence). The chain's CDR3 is CAIQNIAGGTDTQYF. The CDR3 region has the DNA TGCGCCATCCAAAACATAGCGGGGGGAACAGATACGCAGTATTTT.

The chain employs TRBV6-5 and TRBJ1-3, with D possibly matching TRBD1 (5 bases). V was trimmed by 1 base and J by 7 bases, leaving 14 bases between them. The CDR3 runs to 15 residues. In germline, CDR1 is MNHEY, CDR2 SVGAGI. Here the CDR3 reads CASSYYRREANTIYF. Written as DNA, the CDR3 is TGTGCCAGCAGTTACTATCGCAGGGAGGCGAACACCATATATTTT.

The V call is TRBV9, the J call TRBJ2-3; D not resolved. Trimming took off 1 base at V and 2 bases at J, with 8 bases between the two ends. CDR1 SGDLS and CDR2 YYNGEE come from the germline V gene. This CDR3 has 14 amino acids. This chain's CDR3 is CASSVSPYTDTQYF. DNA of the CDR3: TGTGCCAGCAGCGTAAGCCCCTACACAGATACGCAGTATTTT.

As DNA, the CDR3 is TGCGCCAGCAGCTTGGGGACAACAACTAATGAAAAACTGTTTTTT. It encodes CASSLGTTTNEKLFF. The chain uses TRBV5-1 and TRBJ1-4, with D possibly being TRBD1 (5 bases). Germline V lookup: CDR1 SGHRS, CDR2 YFSETQ. CDR3 size: 15 residues. Trimming removed 0 bases from V and 0 bases from J, with 6 bases in between.

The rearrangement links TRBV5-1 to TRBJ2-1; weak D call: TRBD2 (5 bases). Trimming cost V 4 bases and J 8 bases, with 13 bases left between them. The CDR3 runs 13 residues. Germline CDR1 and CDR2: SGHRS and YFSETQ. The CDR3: CASSQNGGDEQFF. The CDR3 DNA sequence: TGCGCCAGCAGCCAGAACGGAGGCGATGAGCAGTTCTTC.